The 27 T cell receptor beta chains listed next were all sequenced from one sample in a study of shared clonotypes between healthy human individuals. The protocol was immunoSEQ multiplex PCR, while the TCRdb copy is restricted to in-frame clones and leaves out a portion. The sample has around 1,000,000 clones; 60% to 85% are singletons. The sequencing input was memory CD4+ T cells from PBMCs. Regarding subset: CD45RA-negative fraction. Receptors originate from a man between 18 and 35 years old in good health. Some clones in this sample may be carry-over from other donors' samples.

The rearrangement joins TRBV11-2 to TRBJ2-3, with D possibly TRBD2 on 6 matching bases. Per the germline V gene, CDR1 is SGHAT and CDR2 is FQNNGV. The CDR3 consists of 15 residues. The V and J ends lost 4 bases and 11 bases respectively, with 22 bases between them. For the CDR3, the DNA is TGTGCCAGCAGCTCCAGCCGGGCGGGGTGGAGTGGGCAGTATTTT. Its translation is CASSSSRAGWSGQYF.

The rearrangement uses TRBV7-2 and TRBJ2-3; weak D call: TRBD2 (6 bases). The V end lost 3 bases, the J end lost 4 bases, and 17 bases lay between the germline ends. The CDR3 has 16 residues. Germline V gives CDR1 SGHTA, CDR2 FQGNSA. CDR3 nucleotide sequence: TGTGCCAGCAGCTTCTTCCTCGGGAGTAAAGCAGATACGCAGTATTTT. Translating it yields CASSFFLGSKADTQYF.

The CDR3 loop is CASSERFGNTIYF. DNA of the CDR3: TGTGCCAGCAGTGAGAGGTTTGGAAACACCATATATTTT. The V call is TRBV11-2, the J call TRBJ1-3, with no clear D. Germline CDR1 is SGHAT and CDR2 is FQNNGV. Trimming took 6 bases from V and 3 from J, leaving 9 bases between them. This CDR3 region has 13 residues.

CDR3 protein: CASSFSQETQYF. In DNA, the CDR3 is TGTGCCAGCAGCTTTAGTCAAGAGACCCAGTACTTC. The chain has TRBV11-1 and TRBJ2-5; D is unclear. Germline assignment: CDR1 SGHAT and CDR2 FQDESV (reference sequence). Trimming shortened V by 3 bases and J by 2 bases, and 4 bases separated the two germline ends. CDR3 length: 12 residues. Using reference TRBV11-1 and TRBJ2-5 for the parts outside the CDR3, the full variable domain is EAEVAQSPRYKITEKSQAVAFWCDPISGHATLYWYRQILGQGPELLVQFQDESVVDDSQLPKDRFSAERLKGVDSTLKIQPAELGDSAMYLCASSFSQETQYFGPGTRLLVL.

The chain employs TRBV5-1 and TRBJ2-5; 9 bases line up with TRBD2. The CDR3 totals 15 residues. Germline CDR1 is SGHRS and CDR2 is YFSETQ. Trimming cost V 4 bases and J 3 bases; bases outside gene matches: 7. This chain's CDR3 is CASSPRGGSEETQYF. The CDR3, as DNA: TGCGCCAGCAGCCCGCGGGGGGGAAGCGAAGAGACCCAGTACTTC.

This clone was recorded a few times. This chain uses TRBV11-3 with TRBJ2-7, with 7 bases lining up with TRBD1. CDR3 length: 16 residues. Germline lookup yields CDR1 SGHNT and CDR2 YENEEA. With V trimmed by 4 bases and J by 0 bases, 9 bases remained unmatched. The CDR3 sequence is CASSSSIRQGSYEQYF. CDR3 in DNA: TGTGCCAGCAGCTCCTCGATACGACAGGGCTCCTACGAGCAGTACTTC.

J is TRBJ1-5 and V is TRBV2; TRBD1 is a possible D gene (6 bases). Deletions cut 5 bases from V and 1 base from J, with 15 bases between. CDR3 length: 16 residues. In germline, CDR1 is SNHLY, CDR2 FYNNEI. Here the CDR3 DNA reads TGTGCCAGCAGTCCCACGACAGGTCGGAGCAATCAGCCCCAGCATTTT. Residues: CASSPTTGRSNQPQHF. The whole variable domain, filled in from reference TRBV2 and TRBJ1-5, reads EPEVTQTPSHQVTQMGQEVILRCVPISNHLYFYWYRQILGQKVEFLVSFYNNEISEKSEIFDDQFSVERPDGSNFTLKIRSTKLEDSAMYFCASSPTTGRSNQPQHFGDGTRLSIL.

The V call is TRBV27, the J call TRBJ1-5; 8 bases fit TRBD1. V shed 8 bases and J 4 bases; nucleotides not matched to a gene: 13. CDR1 and CDR2 from the germline V gene are MNHEY and SMNVEV (reference sequence). CDR3 size: 16 residues. In DNA form, the CDR3 reads TGTGCCAGCCCAACCGACAGGGGACGAGGAAATCAGCCCCAGCATTTT. Translation: CASPTDRGRGNQPQHF.

V and J are TRBV11-2 and TRBJ2-1; D is ambiguous. This CDR3 comprises 14 residues. CDR1 and CDR2 from the germline V gene are SGHAT and FQNNGV. Trimming left V 8 bases short and J 7 bases short, with 18 bases between. CDR3 bases: TGTGCCAGCCGACCTTTATGGCTTCGGAATGAGCAGTTCTTC. It specifies CASRPLWLRNEQFF.

This clone was seen a single time. The rearrangement uses TRBV7-6 and TRBJ2-2; weak D call: TRBD2 (6 bases). Trimming cost V 0 bases and J 2 bases, with 10 bases left between them. The germline V gene has CDR1 SGHVS and CDR2 FNYEAQ. The CDR3 has 16 amino acids. The CDR3 here is CASSLAGDFNTGELFF. For the CDR3, the DNA is TGTGCCAGCAGCTTAGCTGGGGACTTCAACACCGGGGAGCTGTTTTTT.

About this clone: Different DNA sequences within this sample yield the same CDR3. This chain joins TRBV5-1 and TRBJ2-1; the D is unclear. CDR3 length equals 13 residues. Germline V CDR1 and CDR2: SGHRS, YFSETQ. The V end lost 0 bases, the J end lost 5 bases, and 6 bases lay between the germline ends. The CDR3 here is CASSLDPNNEQFF. The CDR3 nucleotides are TGCGCCAGCAGCTTGGACCCGAACAATGAGCAGTTCTTC.

The chain links TRBV29-1 to TRBJ2-1, with 10 bases that match TRBD2. Germline V CDR1 and CDR2: SQVTM, ANQGSEA. The CDR3 is 18 amino acids. J lost 4 bases, V lost 6 bases, and 18 bases had no gene match. For the CDR3, the DNA is TGCAGCGTCAGAAGGGGACTAGCGATTCCCGAAAAATACAATGAGCAGTTCTTC. It yields the protein CSVRRGLAIPEKYNEQFF.

This chain links TRBV4-1 with TRBJ1-3; a possible D gene is TRBD1 (5 bases). This CDR3 is built from 17 residues. V gave up 0 bases and J gave up 0 bases, with 12 bases separating them. Germline V lookup: CDR1 MGHRA, CDR2 YSYEKL. The DNA of the CDR3 is TGCGCCAGCAGCCAAGATAAGGGCAGGGACTCTGGAAACACCATATATTTT. The encoded protein is CASSQDKGRDSGNTIYF.

The J gene is TRBJ2-7, the V gene TRBV14; no reliable D call. This CDR3 comprises 15 residues. V was shortened by 6 bases and J by 3 bases, with 18 bases between the two germline ends. Per germline, CDR1 SGHDN and CDR2 FVKESK. The CDR3 coding sequence is TGTGCCAGCAGTAAAATTACCCCGACCGGCTACGAGCAGTACTTC. As protein: CASSKITPTGYEQYF.

This clone was observed a few times. Other DNA sequences of this sample code for an identical CDR3. The chain uses TRBV5-1 and TRBJ1-2, with D possibly TRBD1 on 5 matching bases. The V end was cut by 0 bases, the J end by 4 bases, with 7 bases between. Germline lookup yields CDR1 SGHRS and CDR2 YFSETQ. The CDR3 runs 13 residues. CDR3 protein: CASSLGQTYGYTF. CDR3 nucleotide sequence: TGCGCCAGCAGCTTGGGACAGACCTATGGCTACACCTTC.

CDR3: CASSLDRGLSEQYF. CDR3 bases: TGCGCCAGCAGCCTAGACAGGGGGCTGAGTGAGCAGTACTTC. This chain joins TRBV4-1 and TRBJ2-7; TRBD1 aligns across 10 bases. V shed 4 bases and J 7 bases; nucleotides not matched to a gene: 7. Germline lookup yields CDR1 MGHRA and CDR2 YSYEKL. This CDR3 region has 14 residues.

This clone has at least ten counts. V is TRBV4-3 and J is TRBJ2-3; D gene unclear. Per the germline V gene, CDR1 is LGHNA and CDR2 is YSLEER. V lost 0 bases and J 1 base, leaving 8 bases between the germline ends. The CDR3 runs to 15 residues. CDR3 loop: CASSQDASGTDTQYF. The CDR3 DNA sequence: TGCGCCAGCAGCCAAGATGCCAGCGGCACAGATACGCAGTATTTT.

V gene TRBV6-5 combines with J gene TRBJ1-2, with D uncertain. The CDR3 loop spans 16 amino acids. The germline V and J ends were trimmed by 0 bases and 1 base, with 12 bases remaining between them. Germline CDR1 reads MNHEY; CDR2 reads SVGAGI. The CDR3 sequence is CASSYSIPGLNYGYTF. DNA for the CDR3: TGTGCCAGCAGTTACTCGATCCCAGGCCTTAACTATGGCTACACCTTC.

DNA for the CDR3: TGTGCCAGTAGTATATCCCACCCAGACTACGAGCAGTACTTC. As protein: CASSISHPDYEQYF. The V gene is TRBV19, the J gene TRBJ2-7; D unclear. Germline CDR1 and CDR2: LNHDA and SQIVND (reference sequence). The CDR3 is 14 amino acids. Trimming shortened V by 2 bases and J by 3 bases, and 11 bases separated the two germline ends.

The chain uses TRBV2 and TRBJ2-1, with TRBD2 identical over 7 bases. The CDR3 covers 13 residues. Germline trimming cut 1 base from V and 12 bases from J; bases unmatched to any gene: 6. The germline CDR1 and CDR2 sequences are SNHLY and FYNNEI. CDR3 DNA: TGTGCCAGCAGTGAAGGGGGCGGGAGTACGCAGTTCTTC. Protein product: CASSEGGGSTQFF.

The chain couples TRBV18 to TRBJ1-1, with D maybe TRBD1 (5 bases). Between the trimmed V and J ends, which lost 3 bases and 7 bases, there was a span of 15 bases. The germline V gene has CDR1 KGHSH and CDR2 LQKENI. The CDR3 length is 14 residues. The CDR3 here is CASSPLGGRGEAFF. In nucleotides, the CDR3 is TGTGCCAGCTCACCCCTGGGGGGTCGGGGTGAAGCTTTCTTT.

This chain uses TRBV14 with TRBJ2-7, with 8 bases identical to TRBD2. This CDR3 spans 16 amino acids. The germline V gene encodes CDR1 SGHDN and CDR2 FVKESK. With V trimmed by 6 bases and J by 3 bases, 13 bases remained unmatched. CDR3 sequence reads: CASSPRPLAGFYEQYF. DNA for the CDR3: TGTGCCAGCAGTCCCAGACCCTTAGCGGGATTCTACGAGCAGTACTTC.

The genes are TRBV6-1 and TRBJ1-1, with D possibly matching TRBD1 (5 bases). CDR1 and CDR2 (germline): MNHNS, SASEGT. The ends were cut back, 6 bases at V and 0 bases at J, with 14 bases in the middle. This CDR3 contains 15 residues. The CDR3: CASRGDLIMNTEAFF. The CDR3 nucleotides are TGTGCCAGCAGAGGGGACCTCATCATGAACACTGAAGCTTTCTTT.

The chain links TRBV14 to TRBJ2-5; 7 bases are shared with TRBD2. The germline gives CDR1 SGHDN, CDR2 FVKESK. Trimming cost V 2 bases and J 5 bases; bases outside gene matches: 17. The CDR3 extends over 18 amino acids. The CDR3 is CASSQLRGGDARSETQYF. DNA of the CDR3: TGTGCCAGCAGCCAATTGCGTGGGGGGGATGCCCGGTCGGAGACCCAGTACTTC.

V is TRBV11-2 and J is TRBJ1-2, with 9 bases fitting TRBD1. The length of the CDR3 is 15 residues. After removal of 6 bases from V and 4 bases from J, the junction contained 9 bases not matched to a gene. CDR1 SGHAT and CDR2 FQNNGV come from the germline V gene. The CDR3 protein is CASSYNSGQGYGYTF. The CDR3 DNA is TGTGCCAGCAGTTACAATTCGGGACAGGGCTATGGCTACACCTTC. Drawing the rest from reference TRBV11-2 and TRBJ1-2, the complete variable domain is EAGVAQSPRYKIIEKRQSVAFWCNPISGHATLYWYQQILGQGPKLLIQFQNNGVVDDSQLPKDRFSAERLKGVDSTLKIQPAKLEDSAVYLCASSYNSGQGYGYTFGSGTRLTVV.

A note on this clone: A read error may produce the germline difference seen at one junction end. The same CDR3 arises from other DNA sequences in this sample as well. The chain links TRBV20-1 to TRBJ2-5; D ambiguous. Germline values: CDR1 DFQATT, CDR2 SNEGSKA (reference sequence). The CDR3 consists of 10 residues. The CDR3 loop is CSARLETQYF. CDR3 nucleotide sequence: TGCAGCGCTAGGTTGGAGACCCAGTACTTC.

V and J are TRBV10-1 and TRBJ2-7; 8 nucleotides agree with TRBD2. In germline, CDR1 is WNHNN, CDR2 SYGVQD (reference sequence). The CDR3 totals 13 residues. Trimming cost V 6 bases and J 2 bases; bases outside gene matches: 3. The CDR3 sequence: CASSPAGAYEQYF. The CDR3 DNA is TGCGCCAGCAGCCCAGCGGGAGCCTACGAGCAGTACTTC.